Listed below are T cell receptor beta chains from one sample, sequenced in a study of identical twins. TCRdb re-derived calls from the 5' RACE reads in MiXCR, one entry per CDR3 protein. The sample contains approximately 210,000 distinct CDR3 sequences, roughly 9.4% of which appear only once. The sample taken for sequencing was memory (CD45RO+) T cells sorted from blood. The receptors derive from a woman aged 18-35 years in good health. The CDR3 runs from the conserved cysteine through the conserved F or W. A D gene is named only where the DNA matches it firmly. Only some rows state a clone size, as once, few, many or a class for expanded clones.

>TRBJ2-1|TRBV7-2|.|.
CASSLAGLFYNEQFF
TGTGCCAGCAGCTTAGCGGGCCTATTTTACAATGAGCAGTTCTTC
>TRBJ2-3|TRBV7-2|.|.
CASKAGASTDTQYF
TGTGCCAGCAAGGCGGGGGCCAGCACAGATACGCAGTATTTT
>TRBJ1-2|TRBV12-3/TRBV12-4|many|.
CASSLGRTAANYGYTF
TGTGCCAGCAGCCTCGGACGGACGGCCGCTAACTATGGCTACACCTTC
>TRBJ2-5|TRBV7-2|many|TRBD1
CASSLEGGGTQYF
TGTGCCAGCAGCTTAGAAGGGGGCGGGACCCAGTACTTC
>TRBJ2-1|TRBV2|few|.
CASSGPWGEQFF
TGTGCCAGCAGTGGGCCTTGGGGTGAGCAGTTCTTC
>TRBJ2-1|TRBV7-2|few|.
CASSQASSSYNEQFF
TGTGCCAGCAGCCAGGCGTCAAGCTCCTACAATGAGCAGTTCTTC
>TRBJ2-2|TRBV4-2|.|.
CASRRESNTGELFF
TGTGCCAGCAGAAGGGAATCGAACACCGGGGAGCTGTTTTTT
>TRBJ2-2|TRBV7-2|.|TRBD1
CASSLDGTGTGELFF
TGTGCCAGCAGCTTAGACGGGACAGGGACCGGGGAGCTGTTTTTT
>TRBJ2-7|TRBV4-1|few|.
CASSKGGESLYEQYF
TGCGCCAGCAGTAAGGGTGGGGAAAGCCTCTACGAGCAGTACTTC
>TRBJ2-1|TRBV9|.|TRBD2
CASSVYSGSSSEQFF
TGTGCCAGCAGCGTATATAGCGGGAGCTCGAGTGAGCAGTTCTTC
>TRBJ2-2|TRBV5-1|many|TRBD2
CASSLGSGTVGELFF
TGCGCCAGCAGTCTTGGTAGCGGGACTGTCGGGGAGCTGTTTTTT
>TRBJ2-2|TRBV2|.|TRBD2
CASRGTSGTGELFF
TGTGCCAGCAGGGGGACTAGCGGGACCGGGGAGCTGTTTTTT
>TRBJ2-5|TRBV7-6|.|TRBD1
CASSPGTVSLETQYF
TGTGCCAGCAGCCCCGGGACAGTTTCGCTAGAGACCCAGTACTTC
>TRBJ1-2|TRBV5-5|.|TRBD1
CASSPGQGFNYGYTF
TGTGCCAGCAGCCCGGGACAGGGGTTTAACTATGGCTACACCTTC
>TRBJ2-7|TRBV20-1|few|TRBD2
CSASGGSDSYEQYF
TGCAGTGCTAGCGGGGGGTCCGACTCCTACGAGCAGTACTTC
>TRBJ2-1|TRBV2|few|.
CASTIPYKYNEQFF
TGTGCCAGCACGATACCTTACAAGTACAATGAGCAGTTCTTC
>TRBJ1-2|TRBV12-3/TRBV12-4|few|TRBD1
CASTKTLDRARGYTF
TGTGCCAGCACCAAGACCCTCGACAGGGCTAGGGGCTACACCTTC
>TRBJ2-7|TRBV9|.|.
CASSVGQRNYEQYF
TGTGCCAGCAGCGTAGGCCAGAGAAACTACGAGCAGTACTTC
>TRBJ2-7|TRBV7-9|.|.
CASSSPEGVEGEQYF
TGTGCCAGCAGCTCACCCGAGGGGGTGGAAGGCGAGCAGTACTTC
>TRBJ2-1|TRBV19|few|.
CASSITRAGAYNEQFF
TGTGCCAGTAGTATAACAAGGGCAGGGGCCTACAATGAGCAGTTCTTC
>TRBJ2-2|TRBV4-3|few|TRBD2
CASSPGLAGHVGGELFF
TGCGCCAGCAGTCCTGGACTAGCGGGCCACGTTGGCGGGGAGCTGTTTTTT
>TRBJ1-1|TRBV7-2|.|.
CASSFYGGDTEAFF
TGTGCCAGCAGCTTTTATGGGGGGGACACTGAAGCTTTCTTT
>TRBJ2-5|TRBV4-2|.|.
CASSQERGETQYF
TGTGCCAGCAGCCAAGAACGAGGCGAGACCCAGTACTTC
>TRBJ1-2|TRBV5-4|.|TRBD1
CASSFNRGIRIYGYTF
TGTGCCAGCAGCTTTAACAGGGGGATCCGTATCTATGGCTACACCTTC
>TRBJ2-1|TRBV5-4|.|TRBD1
CASSTDRGHYNEQFF
TGTGCCAGCAGCACCGACAGGGGGCATTACAATGAGCAGTTCTTC
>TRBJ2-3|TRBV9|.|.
CASSPTTYSTDTQYF
TGTGCCAGCAGCCCGACTACTTACAGCACAGATACGCAGTATTTT
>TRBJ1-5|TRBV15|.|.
CATSRVRSNQPQHF
TGTGCCACCAGCAGAGTTCGGAGCAATCAGCCCCAGCATTTT
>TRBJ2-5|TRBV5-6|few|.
CASSLGGSEETQYF
TGTGCCAGCAGCTTGGGAGGGTCGGAGGAGACCCAGTACTTC
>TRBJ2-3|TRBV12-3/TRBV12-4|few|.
CASSFRLANTDTQYF
TGTGCCAGCAGTTTCCGGCTAGCTAACACAGATACGCAGTATTTT
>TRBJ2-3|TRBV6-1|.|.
CASSPSRDTDTQYF
TGTGCCAGCAGTCCCAGCCGAGACACAGATACGCAGTATTTT
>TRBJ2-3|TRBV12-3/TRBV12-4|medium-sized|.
CASTLGEDTQYF
TGTGCCAGCACCCTTGGCGAGGATACGCAGTATTTT
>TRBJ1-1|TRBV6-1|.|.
CASSPMWAEAFF
TGTGCCAGCTCCCCTATGTGGGCTGAAGCTTTCTTT
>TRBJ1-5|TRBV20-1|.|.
CSARREGNQPQHF
TGCAGTGCTAGAAGGGAGGGCAATCAGCCCCAGCATTTT
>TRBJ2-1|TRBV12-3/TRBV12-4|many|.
CASSLVPGYEQFF
TGTGCCAGCAGTTTAGTTCCTGGGTATGAGCAGTTCTTC
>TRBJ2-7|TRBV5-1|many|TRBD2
CASSLGTSGSYEQYF
TGCGCCAGCAGCTTGGGGACTAGCGGGAGCTACGAGCAGTACTTC
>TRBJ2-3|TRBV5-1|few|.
CASSLGNRGRSTDTQYF
TGCGCCAGCAGCTTGGGTAATCGCGGGCGTAGCACAGATACGCAGTATTTT
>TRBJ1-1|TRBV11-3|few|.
CASSLVPSQGLYF
TGTGCCAGCAGCTTAGTCCCCAGTCAGGGACTATACTTT
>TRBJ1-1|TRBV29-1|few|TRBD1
CSVGQGGPNTEAFF
TGCAGCGTAGGACAGGGGGGCCCGAACACTGAAGCTTTCTTT
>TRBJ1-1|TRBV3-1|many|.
CASSLYLGATEAFF
TGTGCCAGCAGCCTGTACCTAGGGGCCACTGAAGCTTTCTTT
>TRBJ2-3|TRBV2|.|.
CASSERRGITDTQYF
TGTGCCAGCAGTGAACGAAGGGGTATCACAGATACGCAGTATTTT
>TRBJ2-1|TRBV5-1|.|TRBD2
CASSRTSEYEQFF
TGCGCCAGCAGTCGGACTAGCGAGTATGAGCAGTTCTTC
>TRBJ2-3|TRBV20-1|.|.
CSATPHLGGLTDTQYF
TGCAGTGCTACGCCACACTTGGGGGGACTCACAGATACGCAGTATTTT
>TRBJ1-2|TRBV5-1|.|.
CASSLSGGRANYGYTF
TGCGCCAGCAGCTTGTCGGGGGGAAGAGCTAACTATGGCTACACCTTC